This T cell receptor (beta chain) was observed in a study of identical twins. Study-wide results and caveats: Insertion counts were lower in abundant cord blood beta clonotypes, a trend that memory repertoires did not show.

In TCRdb, the 5' RACE reads were re-called with MiXCR into one record per CDR3 protein. This sample has 1.5 million to 2 million distinct CDR3 sequences, with around 33% found just once. Of note for this clonotype: Antigen specificity is unknown.

The clonotype originates from a newborn girl in good health. The sequenced sample was cord blood.

CDR3 coding DNA: TGTGCCAGCAGCTTAGTACGCGCGTCGAACACTGAAGCTTTCTTT. Protein product: CASSLVRASNTEAFF. This chain connects TRBV7-2 to TRBJ1-1; the D is unclear. The length of the CDR3 is 15 residues. The germline V gene encodes CDR1 SGHTA and CDR2 FQGNSA. V gave up 1 base and J gave up 1 base, with 10 bases separating them.